This T cell receptor beta chain was profiled in a study of CD8 T cells in Susac syndrome. CD8+ and CD4+ T cells from blood underwent TCR beta sequencing. The RNA input was about 0.5 to 1 ug, and it was reverse transcribed with random hexamers. TCRdb reprocessed the immunoSEQ multiplex PCR reads via MiXCR and lists one record per CDR3 protein. The repertoire holds more than 150,000 distinct CDR3 sequences, 95% seen once, with 0.15% to 0.2% in the top ten. The clonotype originates from a human donor with Susac syndrome. Sequenced input: CD4+ T cells from PBMCs.

The CDR3 sequence is CAISAQSNTGELFF. As DNA, the CDR3 is TGTGCCATCAGTGCACAATCGAACACCGGGGAGCTGTTTTTT. The gene calls are TRBV10-3 and TRBJ2-2; no definite D call. The ends were cut back, 4 bases at V and 0 bases at J, with 6 bases in the middle. This CDR3 contains 14 residues. CDR1 and CDR2 (germline): ENHRY, SYGVKD.